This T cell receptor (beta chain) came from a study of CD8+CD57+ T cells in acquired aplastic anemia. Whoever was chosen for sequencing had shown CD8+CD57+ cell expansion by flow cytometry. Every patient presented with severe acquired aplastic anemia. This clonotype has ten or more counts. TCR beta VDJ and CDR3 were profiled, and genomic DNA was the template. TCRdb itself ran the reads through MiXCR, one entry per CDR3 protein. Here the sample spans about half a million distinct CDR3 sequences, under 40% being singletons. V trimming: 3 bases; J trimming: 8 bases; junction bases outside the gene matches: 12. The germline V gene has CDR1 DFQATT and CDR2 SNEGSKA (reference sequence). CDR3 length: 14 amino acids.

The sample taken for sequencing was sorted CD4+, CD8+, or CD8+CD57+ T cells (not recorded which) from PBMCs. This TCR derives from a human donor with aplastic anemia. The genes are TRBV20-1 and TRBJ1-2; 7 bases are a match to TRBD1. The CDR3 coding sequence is TGCAGTGCTAGGGAATACAGGGGAACGGGGGGCTACACCTTC. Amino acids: CSAREYRGTGGYTF.